This TCR beta chain stems from a study of cytomegalovirus exposure and HLA in healthy donors. CDR3 length equals 16 residues. V lost 2 bases and J lost 1, with 11 bases in between. The germline gives CDR1 SGHTA, CDR2 FQGNSA. The protocol was immunoSEQ multiplex PCR, while the TCRdb copy is restricted to in-frame clones and leaves out a portion. The sample shows roughly 350,000 clones, 75% to 90% of them seen only once. This receptor was identified in a woman between 18 and 29 years old in good health and CMV-seronegative. V and J are TRBV7-2 and TRBJ2-2; a possible D gene is TRBD1 (6 bases). Sequences were obtained from PBMCs. The CDR3 is CASSLHATGNTGELFF. As DNA, the CDR3 is TGTGCCAGCAGCTTACATGCGACAGGGAACACCGGGGAGCTGTTTTTT.